This T cell receptor beta chain was documented in a study of identical twins. The study, taken as a whole, reports: The same donors were not followed; conclusions instead depended on cross-sectional statistical analysis.

TCRdb reprocessed the 5' RACE reads via MiXCR and lists one record per CDR3 protein. The table records about 900,000 distinct CDR3 sequences, 9% to 15% of them present only once. This clonotype showed up just a few times. The antigen is undetermined. V lost 1 base, J lost 6 bases, and 3 bases stayed unmatched. The CDR3 has 12 amino acids. The germline gives CDR1 DFQATT, CDR2 SNEGSKA (reference sequence). This sample was shared with a second study, whose subject was yellow fever vaccine responses in identical twins.

The sequenced material came from PBMCs. This TCR derives from a woman aged 18 to 35 in good health. The chain employs TRBV20-1 and TRBJ2-7, with TRBD1 matching over 7 bases. CDR3 coding DNA: TGCAGTGCTAGAGGACAGGGTGGCGAGCAGTACGTC. Amino acids: CSARGQGGEQYV.